This note documents a single TCR beta chain sequence. CDR1 and CDR2 (germline): DFQATT, SNEGSKA (reference sequence). CDR3 length: 13 amino acids. The entry originates in a study of T cells expressing NK-cell markers. Following a re-call of the 5' RACE reads, TCRdb has one entry per CDR3 protein and lacks DNA. This sample's table reports over 150,000 distinct CDR3 sequences. The clonotype originates from a man aged 18-70 years in good health. V is TRBV20-1 and J is TRBJ2-7; TCRdb reports TRBD2, a call that lacks DNA to check it against. Sequenced: blood T cells: a sorted CD56 or NKG2C T cell subset, CD4+ or CD8+ T cells, or bulk PBMC T cells (not recorded which). This CDR3 reads CSAAGLGSYEQYF.